The rows below give T cell receptor beta chains drawn from one sample of a study of vaccination and CD4 T cells after COVID-19. Antigen specificity for these receptors is unknown. TCRdb re-called the PCR reads through MiXCR, storing one row per CDR3 protein. The table lists approximately 20,000 distinct CDR3 sequences, more than 70% of them singletons. The source was CD4+ T cells from blood, cultured in vitro, collected after SARS-CoV-2 vaccination. The receptor source for this set is a human donor who received a COVID-19 vaccine. Both conserved end residues are part of each CDR3. Fields, in order: V gene, J gene, D gene, clone size, CDR3 DNA, CDR3 protein. The D gene is left open where the match is weak. Size tells how often a clone was seen (once, few, many) or the class of an expanded clone, and some rows leave it out.

V gene: TRBV30
J gene: TRBJ1-1
D gene: NA
clone size: NA
CDR3 DNA: TGTGCCTGGTCAGCATTTAGGCTTTTAGGGACTGAAGCTTTCTTT
CDR3 protein: CAWSAFRLLGTEAFF

V gene: TRBV20-1
J gene: TRBJ1-5
D gene: NA
clone size: NA
CDR3 DNA: TGCAGTGCTTCGGGGCAAAATAGCAATCAGCCCCAGCATTTT
CDR3 protein: CSASGQNSNQPQHF

V gene: TRBV2
J gene: TRBJ2-1
D gene: TRBD1
clone size: NA
CDR3 DNA: TGTGCCAGCAGTGTAGGACAGGGAGGCAATGAGCAGTTCTTC
CDR3 protein: CASSVGQGGNEQFF

V gene: TRBV10-3
J gene: TRBJ1-6
D gene: NA
clone size: NA
CDR3 DNA: TGTGCCATCAGGGGGACGGTGAATTCACCCCTCCACTTT
CDR3 protein: CAIRGTVNSPLHF

V gene: TRBV6-5
J gene: TRBJ1-5
D gene: TRBD1
clone size: NA
CDR3 DNA: TGTGCCAGCATGACTCGACAGGGGTTACATCAGCCCCAGCATTTT
CDR3 protein: CASMTRQGLHQPQHF

V gene: TRBV20-1
J gene: TRBJ2-1
D gene: NA
clone size: NA
CDR3 DNA: TGCAGTCTAATGAACACCAGGTTACAACAGGCTGAGCAGTTCTTC
CDR3 protein: CSLMNTRLQQAEQFF

V gene: TRBV19
J gene: TRBJ1-5
D gene: TRBD1
clone size: few
CDR3 DNA: TGTGCCAGTAAGACAGGGTTTAATAGCAATCAGCCCCAGCATTTT
CDR3 protein: CASKTGFNSNQPQHF

V gene: TRBV27
J gene: TRBJ2-1
D gene: NA
clone size: few
CDR3 DNA: TGTGCCAGCAGTTTTCACCCGAGCTCCTACAATGAGCAGTTCTTC
CDR3 protein: CASSFHPSSYNEQFF

V gene: TRBV24-1
J gene: TRBJ1-1
D gene: NA
clone size: once
CDR3 DNA: TGTGCCACCAGTGATTCCGTTCCTGGGGGCACTGAAGCTTTCTTT
CDR3 protein: CATSDSVPGGTEAFF

V gene: TRBV20-1
J gene: TRBJ2-5
D gene: NA
clone size: NA
CDR3 DNA: TGCAGTGCTAGCTTGGGGAGCGAGACCCAGTACTTC
CDR3 protein: CSASLGSETQYF

V gene: TRBV20-1
J gene: TRBJ2-2
D gene: TRBD1
clone size: NA
CDR3 DNA: TGCAGTGCTAGGGGACAGATGAACACCGGGGAGCTGTTTTTT
CDR3 protein: CSARGQMNTGELFF

V gene: TRBV30
J gene: TRBJ1-2
D gene: NA
clone size: NA
CDR3 DNA: TGTGCCTGGAGTCTGTCGGGGTTCGCGCAGGGGCACTATGGCTACACCTTC
CDR3 protein: CAWSLSGFAQGHYGYTF

V gene: TRBV15
J gene: TRBJ1-4
D gene: NA
clone size: NA
CDR3 DNA: TGTGCCACCAGCAGAGGGCAGGGAAAACTGTTTTTT
CDR3 protein: CATSRGQGKLFF

V gene: TRBV25-1
J gene: TRBJ1-1
D gene: TRBD1
clone size: NA
CDR3 DNA: TGTGCCAGCAGTGAATACAGGGGGCGGTTCACTGAAGCTTTCTTT
CDR3 protein: CASSEYRGRFTEAFF

V gene: TRBV20-1
J gene: TRBJ1-2
D gene: NA
clone size: few
CDR3 DNA: TGCAGTGCTAGTGATTCAGGGCAGGGGCATGGCTACACCTTC
CDR3 protein: CSASDSGQGHGYTF

V gene: TRBV30
J gene: TRBJ1-2
D gene: TRBD1
clone size: NA
CDR3 DNA: TGTGCCTGGAGATTGGACAGGGGCTACACCTTC
CDR3 protein: CAWRLDRGYTF

V gene: TRBV2
J gene: TRBJ2-2
D gene: NA
clone size: NA
CDR3 DNA: TGTGCCAGCAGCCAAGAATCCACCGGGCCAAACGGGGGGGAGCTGTTTTTT
CDR3 protein: CASSQESTGPNGGELFF

V gene: TRBV15
J gene: TRBJ2-7
D gene: NA
clone size: NA
CDR3 DNA: TGTGCCATCGGGCGGATTGAGGGGCGCAGATACGAGCAGTACTTC
CDR3 protein: CAIGRIEGRRYEQYF

V gene: TRBV27
J gene: TRBJ1-6
D gene: NA
clone size: NA
CDR3 DNA: TGTGCCAGCAGCACCCCGGGACTCCGTGATTTAAGCTCCTATAATTCACCCCTCCACTTT
CDR3 protein: CASSTPGLRDLSSYNSPLHF

V gene: TRBV7-3
J gene: TRBJ1-2
D gene: NA
clone size: NA
CDR3 DNA: TGTGCCAGCAGCTTGACAGCCCCGCTGACGTATGGCTACACCTTC
CDR3 protein: CASSLTAPLTYGYTF

V gene: TRBV30
J gene: TRBJ1-2
D gene: NA
clone size: NA
CDR3 DNA: TGTGCCGGAACCGGTATTACGAACTATGGCTACACCTTC
CDR3 protein: CAGTGITNYGYTF

V gene: TRBV19
J gene: TRBJ2-7
D gene: NA
clone size: few
CDR3 DNA: TGTGCCAGTAGTATACGCGACAGTACGGTCCTCTACGAGCAGTACTTC
CDR3 protein: CASSIRDSTVLYEQYF

V gene: TRBV20-1
J gene: TRBJ2-5
D gene: TRBD1
clone size: NA
CDR3 DNA: TGCAGTGCTAGAGATGTGAACAGGGGGTCTGGGGAGACCCAGTACTTC
CDR3 protein: CSARDVNRGSGETQYF

V gene: TRBV5-1
J gene: TRBJ1-6
D gene: TRBD1
clone size: NA
CDR3 DNA: TGCGCCAGCAGCCATAGCGGACAGGGGGCGAATTCACCCCTCCACTTT
CDR3 protein: CASSHSGQGANSPLHF

V gene: TRBV27
J gene: TRBJ1-1
D gene: NA
clone size: NA
CDR3 DNA: TGTGCCAGCCGGGTTTTACAGGGCGAAGCTTTCTTT
CDR3 protein: CASRVLQGEAFF

V gene: TRBV20-1
J gene: TRBJ1-1
D gene: NA
clone size: once
CDR3 DNA: TGCAGTGCTAGGAGTACGTTTGAAGCTTTCTTT
CDR3 protein: CSARSTFEAFF

V gene: TRBV12-5
J gene: TRBJ1-5
D gene: NA
clone size: once
CDR3 DNA: TGTGCTAGTGGCCTTAACCCAGGTTTGAATCAGCCCCAGCATTTT
CDR3 protein: CASGLNPGLNQPQHF

V gene: TRBV6-1
J gene: TRBJ1-2
D gene: TRBD1
clone size: NA
CDR3 DNA: TGTGCCAGCAGGCAGAAAAGGGACAAGGGGGCTGGCTACACCTTC
CDR3 protein: CASRQKRDKGAGYTF

V gene: TRBV25-1
J gene: TRBJ1-1
D gene: NA
clone size: NA
CDR3 DNA: TGTGCCAGCAGCAACCTCAGAGGGCGGACTGAAGCTTTCTTT
CDR3 protein: CASSNLRGRTEAFF

V gene: TRBV6-2/TRBV6-3
J gene: TRBJ2-5
D gene: NA
clone size: NA
CDR3 DNA: TGTGCCAGCAGTGGGGGAACCAGGACCCAGTACTTC
CDR3 protein: CASSGGTRTQYF

V gene: TRBV19
J gene: TRBJ2-7
D gene: NA
clone size: NA
CDR3 DNA: TGTGCCAGTAGTGCAAACAGGGTGTCCTACTCCTACGAGCAGTACTTC
CDR3 protein: CASSANRVSYSYEQYF

V gene: TRBV29-1
J gene: TRBJ1-2
D gene: NA
clone size: NA
CDR3 DNA: TGCAGCGTTGAGGACCCCCGCCTAAGGGATGGCTACACCTTC
CDR3 protein: CSVEDPRLRDGYTF

V gene: TRBV2
J gene: TRBJ1-2
D gene: NA
clone size: NA
CDR3 DNA: TGTGCCAGCAGGACCCGGGACATCGCTAACTATGGCTACACCTTC
CDR3 protein: CASRTRDIANYGYTF

V gene: TRBV6-1
J gene: TRBJ2-5
D gene: NA
clone size: NA
CDR3 DNA: TGTGCCAGCACAAGGAACAGGGACCAAGAGACCCAGTACTTC
CDR3 protein: CASTRNRDQETQYF

V gene: TRBV21-1
J gene: TRBJ2-7
D gene: NA
clone size: NA
CDR3 DNA: TGTGCCAGCAGCAAAAGGGAGGGTGACGACATCTACGAGCAGTACTTC
CDR3 protein: CASSKREGDDIYEQYF

V gene: TRBV6-1
J gene: TRBJ2-2
D gene: NA
clone size: NA
CDR3 DNA: TGTGCCAGCGTGGGGGGACCGATGATCACAACCGGGGAGCTGTTTTTT
CDR3 protein: CASVGGPMITTGELFF

V gene: TRBV20-1
J gene: TRBJ2-1
D gene: NA
clone size: NA
CDR3 DNA: TGCAGTGCTGAGGACACTTACAATGAGCAGTTCTTC
CDR3 protein: CSAEDTYNEQFF

V gene: TRBV24-1
J gene: TRBJ2-3
D gene: TRBD2
clone size: NA
CDR3 DNA: TGTGCCACCAGTGAACCGACTAGCGGGCGCACAGATACGCAGTATTTT
CDR3 protein: CATSEPTSGRTDTQYF

V gene: TRBV24-1
J gene: TRBJ1-2
D gene: NA
clone size: few
CDR3 DNA: TGTGCCACCAGTGACCCAGGGCACGGCTACACCTTC
CDR3 protein: CATSDPGHGYTF

V gene: TRBV30
J gene: TRBJ1-5
D gene: TRBD1
clone size: NA
CDR3 DNA: TGTGCCTGGAACACCCGGGACAGCCATTATAGCAATCAGCCCCAGCATTTT
CDR3 protein: CAWNTRDSHYSNQPQHF

V gene: TRBV24-1
J gene: TRBJ2-1
D gene: NA
clone size: once
CDR3 DNA: TGTGCCACCAGTGCCACGGCGGACAGCTACAATGAGCAGTTCTTC
CDR3 protein: CATSATADSYNEQFF

V gene: TRBV7-9
J gene: TRBJ1-3
D gene: NA
clone size: NA
CDR3 DNA: TGTGCCAGCAGCTTAGGGGACCAGTCTGGAAACACCATATATTTT
CDR3 protein: CASSLGDQSGNTIYF

V gene: TRBV5-1
J gene: TRBJ1-1
D gene: TRBD1
clone size: NA
CDR3 DNA: TGCGCCAGCGTAGGCTCACAGGGGGACACTGAAGCTTTCTTT
CDR3 protein: CASVGSQGDTEAFF

V gene: TRBV9
J gene: TRBJ1-5
D gene: NA
clone size: NA
CDR3 DNA: TGTGCCAGCAGCGTAGGGGGGGTCGGTCAGCCCCAGCATTTT
CDR3 protein: CASSVGGVGQPQHF

V gene: TRBV30
J gene: TRBJ2-5
D gene: TRBD1
clone size: once
CDR3 DNA: TGTGCCTGGAGTGTTACAGGGGGTCATCGGGAGACCCAGTACTTC
CDR3 protein: CAWSVTGGHRETQYF

V gene: TRBV30
J gene: TRBJ1-2
D gene: NA
clone size: NA
CDR3 DNA: TGTGCCTGGAGTGTCACAGGGTATGGCTACACCTTC
CDR3 protein: CAWSVTGYGYTF

V gene: TRBV11-1
J gene: TRBJ2-5
D gene: NA
clone size: few
CDR3 DNA: TGTGCCAGCAGCTTTAGGGACGGGGAGACCCAGTACTTC
CDR3 protein: CASSFRDGETQYF

V gene: TRBV19
J gene: TRBJ1-6
D gene: NA
clone size: few
CDR3 DNA: TGTGCCAGTCGGACACCGGGACATAATTCACCCCTCCACTTT
CDR3 protein: CASRTPGHNSPLHF

V gene: TRBV11-3
J gene: TRBJ2-1
D gene: NA
clone size: NA
CDR3 DNA: TGTGCCAGCAGCGTAGAGGGTAGGGACCAGTTCTTC
CDR3 protein: CASSVEGRDQFF

V gene: TRBV15
J gene: TRBJ2-2
D gene: TRBD1
clone size: NA
CDR3 DNA: TGTGCCTCAACGCAGGGGGCATCCGGGGAGCTGTTTTTT
CDR3 protein: CASTQGASGELFF

V gene: TRBV20-1
J gene: TRBJ2-3
D gene: NA
clone size: once
CDR3 DNA: TGCAGTGCTAGGATTGGGATAGAGTGGGGCACAGATACGCAGTATTTT
CDR3 protein: CSARIGIEWGTDTQYF

V gene: TRBV7-2
J gene: TRBJ2-5
D gene: TRBD2
clone size: NA
CDR3 DNA: TGTGCCAGCAGCTCGCCCTATGGGCGGGGGGGACAAGAGACCCAGTACTTC
CDR3 protein: CASSSPYGRGGQETQYF